These T cell receptor beta chains were read from a single sample in a study of shared T cell receptors in the human thymus. This table comes from immunoSEQ multiplex PCR, and its TCRdb copy is limited to in-frame clones, with some not included. The table records hundreds of thousands of clones, approximately 87% of them present only once. A further study also used this sample, focusing on human thymus T cells.

The sample comprised thymocytes. The source of these receptors is a boy under three years old with a congenital heart defect. The CDR3 runs from the conserved cysteine through the conserved F or W. A D gene is named only where the DNA matches it firmly. Only part of the rows carry a size: once, few, many, or a class if the clone is expanded.

d_gene,j_gene,v_gene,abundance,CDR3nt,CDR3aa
.,TRBJ2-3,TRBV25-1,.,TGTGCCAGCAGTGAATTTGGGAGAACCCACACAGATACGCAGTATTTT,CASSEFGRTHTDTQYF
.,TRBJ2-7,TRBV20-1,.,TGCAGTGCCCCGGGGTACGGGCAGTACTTC,CSAPGYGQYF
TRBD2,TRBJ2-1,TRBV10-2,once,TGCGCCAGCAGTGACAGAGCGGGAGGGCCTAAGTCGCAACGGCAGTTCTTC,CASSDRAGGPKSQRQFF
.,TRBJ1-6,TRBV7-9,.,TGTGCCAGCAGCCCAAGGGAGCCCAGCTCCTATAATTCACCCCTCCACTTT,CASSPREPSSYNSPLHF
.,TRBJ2-3,TRBV27,.,TGTGCCAGCAGCCCGGGCCCCGACAGTAGCTCTAGCACAGATACGCAGTATTTT,CASSPGPDSSSSTDTQYF
TRBD2,TRBJ2-7,TRBV2,.,TGTGCCAGCCCAAGGTCCCCTAGCGGGACCTACGAGCAGTACTTC,CASPRSPSGTYEQYF
.,TRBJ2-7,TRBV30,.,TGTGCCTGGAGTGTCGGTCTGGGGGGATACGAGCAGTACTTC,CAWSVGLGGYEQYF
.,TRBJ2-1,TRBV19,.,TGTGCCAGTAGTATAGTGGTGGGAGGGGGTGAGCAGTTCTTC,CASSIVVGGGEQFF
.,TRBJ2-1,TRBV7-2,.,TGTGCCAGCAGCTCCTGCTGCGGGACCTACAATGAGCAGTTCTTC,CASSSCCGTYNEQFF
TRBD1,TRBJ1-1,TRBV6-1,.,TGTGCCAGCAGCCCGACAGGGACGAACACTGAAGCTTTCTTT,CASSPTGTNTEAFF
.,TRBJ2-3,TRBV18,.,TGTGCCAGCTCACCCGAGGACAGTAAGATCACAGATACGCAGTATTTT,CASSPEDSKITDTQYF
TRBD1,TRBJ1-2,TRBV28,once,TGTGCCAGCAGCAAGACGAGGGACAGTGGCTACACCTTC,CASSKTRDSGYTF
TRBD2,TRBJ2-1,TRBV4-3,.,TGCGCCAGCAGCCAAGAAGCCCGGCTAGCGGCTTACAATGAGCAGTTCTTC,CASSQEARLAAYNEQFF
TRBD1,TRBJ2-2,TRBV27,.,TGTGCCAGCAGCATTTACCGGGACAGCCCCGGGGAGCTGTTTTTT,CASSIYRDSPGELFF
TRBD2,TRBJ2-3,TRBV5-1,.,TGCGCCAGCAGCCCGGGAGCGGGGGGGGTGGTGGATACGCAGTATTTT,CASSPGAGGVVDTQYF
TRBD2,TRBJ2-3,TRBV27,.,TGTGCCAGCAGTTCCCCTGGGGCGGGAGGGCCAGGGGACACAGATACGCAGTATTTT,CASSSPGAGGPGDTDTQYF
.,TRBJ2-3,TRBV11-3,.,TGTGCCAGCAGCCCGAGGGAGGCGGGGCGGTACACAGATACGCAGTATTTT,CASSPREAGRYTDTQYF
.,TRBJ2-1,TRBV4-3,.,TGCGCCAGCAGCCAAGAATGTGGCGGGACGGCTGCTGAGCAGTTCTTC,CASSQECGGTAAEQFF
TRBD2,TRBJ2-1,TRBV4-2,.,TGTGCCAGCAGCCAATTACTAGCGGGAGCGGAGAACAATGAGCAGTTCTTC,CASSQLLAGAENNEQFF
TRBD2,TRBJ2-1,TRBV6-5,.,TGTGCCAGCAGCCGAACTAGCGGGACCTACAATGAGCAGTTCTTC,CASSRTSGTYNEQFF
TRBD2,TRBJ2-5,TRBV19,.,TGTGCCACCACCTCCGGGACTAGCGATGAGACCCAGTACTTC,CATTSGTSDETQYF
.,TRBJ2-3,TRBV6-6,once,TGTGCCAGCAGTCCGAATTTATGGGGCCAAGATACGCAGTATTTT,CASSPNLWGQDTQYF
TRBD2,TRBJ2-1,TRBV7-7,.,TGTGCCAGCAGCCCTAACGGGGGGAATGAGCAGTTCTTC,CASSPNGGNEQFF
.,TRBJ1-4,TRBV5-1,few,TGCGCCAGCAGCGAGACCCGGGGGATAGGAAAACTGTTTTTT,CASSETRGIGKLFF
TRBD2,TRBJ2-7,TRBV29-1,.,TGCAGCGTTGAAGATCGGAGGGAGGGACACGAGCAGTACTTC,CSVEDRREGHEQYF
TRBD2,TRBJ2-7,TRBV7-2,few,TGTGCCAGCAAGGGACTAGCGGGGTACGAGCAGTACTTC,CASKGLAGYEQYF
.,TRBJ2-5,TRBV9,.,TGTGCCACCTACCAAAGCGGCACGGGTCCGAAGACCCAGTACTTC,CATYQSGTGPKTQYF
TRBD1,TRBJ2-2,TRBV6-5,.,TGTGCCAGCCGACAGGGCGACACCGGGGAGCTGTTTTTT,CASRQGDTGELFF
TRBD1,TRBJ2-7,TRBV27,.,TGTGCCAGCAGTTCATGGGACAGCGGAACCTACGAGCAGTACTTC,CASSSWDSGTYEQYF
.,TRBJ2-7,TRBV6-4,.,TGTGCCAGCAGGTCGGGAAGTAAAAATTACGAGCAGTACTTC,CASRSGSKNYEQYF
.,TRBJ2-7,TRBV7-9,.,TGTGCCAGCAGTCCGCCCCCCCGCGCTAGCCGCCACGAGCAGTACTTC,CASSPPPRASRHEQYF
TRBD2,TRBJ2-3,TRBV2,.,TGTGCCAGCAGTACCCGACTAGCGACAGATACGCAGTATTTT,CASSTRLATDTQYF
.,TRBJ2-7,TRBV5-6,.,TGTGCCAGCAGCTCCTTGACAGGTACTACCTACGAGCAGTACTTC,CASSSLTGTTYEQYF
.,TRBJ2-7,TRBV5-8,once,TGTGCTAGCAGCTCCCGGACTTCGAACTACGAGCAGTACTTC,CASSSRTSNYEQYF
.,TRBJ2-7,TRBV6-5,.,TGTGCCAGCAGTTACGCGGAAGCGCCAGAGCAGTACTTC,CASSYAEAPEQYF
.,TRBJ1-2,TRBV19,.,TGTGCCAGTAGTGGGGTGCGGGACTATGGCTACACCTTC,CASSGVRDYGYTF
.,TRBJ1-4,TRBV4-1,.,TGCGCCAGCAGCCAAGTTTTCCTCCTCCTTCATGAAAAACTGTTTTTT,CASSQVFLLLHEKLFF
TRBD2,TRBJ2-1,TRBV11-2,.,TGTGCCAGCAGCTCTGACGGGAGGGCCTACAATGAGCAGTTCTTC,CASSSDGRAYNEQFF
.,TRBJ2-7,TRBV27,once,TGTGCCAGCAGTTTAATATGGACTTCTTCCTACGAGCAGTACTTC,CASSLIWTSSYEQYF
.,TRBJ2-7,TRBV6-1,once,TGTGCCAGCAGTCTCTGGGCACCCGGTCGCTACGAGCAGTACTTC,CASSLWAPGRYEQYF
.,TRBJ1-4,TRBV27,.,TGTGCCAGCGCGCCCCGGGGGAGGGATGAAAAACTGTTTTTT,CASAPRGRDEKLFF
.,TRBJ2-7,TRBV4-3,.,TGCGCCAGCAGCCAAGATGGAGGGTCTGTTGGGCACGAGCAGTACTTC,CASSQDGGSVGHEQYF
.,TRBJ1-2,TRBV4-3,.,TGCGCCAGCAGCCAAGACAGATTTAACTATGGCTACACCTTC,CASSQDRFNYGYTF
TRBD2,TRBJ2-5,TRBV10-1,.,TGCGCCAGCAGTGAGTCTAAACTAGCGGGGACCCAGTACTTC,CASSESKLAGTQYF
.,TRBJ2-7,TRBV5-6,.,TGTGCCAGCAGCTTGTTGCCCAGGGCCTCCTACGAGCAGTACTTC,CASSLLPRASYEQYF
TRBD1,TRBJ2-7,TRBV27,.,TGTGCCAGCAGTCTCAGGGGGTTCTACGAGCAGTACTTC,CASSLRGFYEQYF
.,TRBJ2-1,TRBV4-3,.,TGCGCCAGCAGCCGGGGAGGGACATACAATGAGCAGTTCTTC,CASSRGGTYNEQFF